This TCR beta chain was observed in a study of blood T cells in healthy people across ages. Study-level points and caveats: Higher naive T cell percentage went strongly together with higher TCR beta diversity. A greater number of naive CD4+ cells and higher diversity distinguished long-lived donors from aged donors.

This clonotype has only a few counts. Its antigen is undetermined. The CDR3 runs to 15 residues. V was clipped by 1 base and J by 2 bases, with 9 bases between them. Germline lookup yields CDR1 SEHNR and CDR2 FQNEAQ (reference sequence). A second PCR, run for about 6 to 11 cycles, used a sample-barcoded 5' primer plus a J-beta primer mix. Per sample, CDR3-containing paired-end reads numbered at least 2.5 million. Via MiXCR, TCRdb re-called the 5' RACE reads, giving one row per CDR3 protein. The sample carries around 1.5 million distinct CDR3 sequences, 40% to 50% recorded once. The V and J genes are TRBV7-9 and TRBJ1-5; the D gene is possibly TRBD1 (5 bases). Material: blood. The TCR originated in a woman aged 18 to 35 in good health. CDR3 sequence reads: CASSLDQGGNQPQHF. DNA for the CDR3: TGTGCCAGCAGCTTAGACCAGGGTGGCAATCAGCCCCAGCATTTT.